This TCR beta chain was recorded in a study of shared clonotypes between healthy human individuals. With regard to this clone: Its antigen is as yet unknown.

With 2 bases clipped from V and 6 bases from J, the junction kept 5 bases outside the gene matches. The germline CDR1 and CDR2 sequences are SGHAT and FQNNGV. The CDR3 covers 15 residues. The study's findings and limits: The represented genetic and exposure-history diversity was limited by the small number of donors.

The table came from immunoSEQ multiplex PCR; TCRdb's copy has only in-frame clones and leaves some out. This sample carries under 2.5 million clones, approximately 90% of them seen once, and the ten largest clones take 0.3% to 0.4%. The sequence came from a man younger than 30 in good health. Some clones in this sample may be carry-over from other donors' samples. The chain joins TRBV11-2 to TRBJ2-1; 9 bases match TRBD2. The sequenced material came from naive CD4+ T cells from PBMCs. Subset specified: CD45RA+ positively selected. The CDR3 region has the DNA TGTGCCAGCAGCTTATCGACTAGCGGCGTCAATGAGCAGTTCTTC. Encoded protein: CASSLSTSGVNEQFF.